The following is a TCR beta chain sequence with its context. The method was immunoSEQ multiplex PCR; TCRdb's version includes in-frame clones alone and lacks a portion of them. The sample shows 95,000 to 110,000 clones, 89% of them seen only once. The record originates from a study of blood T cell repertoires in COVID-19. Study-level information: Acute and convalescent COVID-19 specimens originated in the United States, Italy and Spain. Sample material is recorded as cDNA or gDNA derived from T cells, B-cell-depleted T cells, or PBMCs.

Germline trimming cut 0 bases from V and 5 bases from J; bases unmatched to any gene: 6. This CDR3 has 16 residues. Germline CDR1 is LNHNV and CDR2 is YYDKDF (reference sequence). The clonotype originates from a man in his forties with active or convalescent COVID-19. The source material was peripheral blood. This rearrangement joins TRBV15 to TRBJ2-3, with TRBD1 matching 9 bases. This CDR3 is CATSRDRGQGRDTQYF. For the CDR3, the DNA is TGTGCCACCAGCAGAGATCGGGGACAGGGTAGAGATACGCAGTATTTT.